The clone carrying this TCR beta chain was counted ten times or more. The antigen is undetermined. This record comes from a study of glioma-infiltrating T cells. The study's findings and limits: Tissue and blood shared very few CDR3 sequences. Tissue-blood divergence was below expectation in non-neoplastic patients, above in gliomas.

Germline trimming cut 3 bases from V and 5 bases from J; bases unmatched to any gene: 0. The CDR3 contains 13 residues. Germline V lookup: CDR1 SGHRS, CDR2 YFSETQ. TCR alpha and beta CDR3 regions were amplified from RNA using iRepertoire nested multiplex PCR. Tissue mRNA or PBMC total RNA, roughly 95-400 ng, went into one-step reverse transcription and amplification. TCRdb fed the multiplex PCR reads into MiXCR, producing one record per CDR3 protein. The sample holds some 40,000 distinct CDR3 sequences; 20% to 25% are singletons and the top ten take around 6.7%. This chain joins TRBV5-1 and TRBJ1-1, with 11 bases identical to TRBD1. The receptor's source is a human donor with low-grade glioma or glioblastoma, undergoing nonglioma brain surgery, or in good health (not recorded which). The source material was glioma tissue, nonneoplastic brain tissue, or PBMCs (not recorded which). This chain's CDR3 is CASSWDRGTEAFF. Here the CDR3 DNA reads TGCGCCAGCAGCTGGGACAGGGGGACTGAAGCTTTCTTT.